Listed below are T cell receptor beta chains from one sample, sequenced in a study of CD8 T cells in ankylosing spondylitis. TCRdb passed the 5' RACE reads through MiXCR, listing each CDR3 protein once. This sample has a few hundred thousand distinct CDR3 sequences; approximately 8% occur once, and the top ten carry roughly 15%. Sequenced material: blood, either unsorted or a sorted T cell fraction (not recorded which). These receptors were taken from a male donor with ankylosing spondylitis. Both conserved end residues are part of each CDR3. A D gene is named only where the DNA matches it firmly. Clone size is not always given. Where it is, it says once, few, many or a class for expanded clones.

V: TRBV10-2; size: few; D: .; J: TRBJ1-1; CDR3: CASSESSQGRTKAFF; DNA: TGCGCCAGCAGTGAGTCTAGTCAAGGACGGACGAAGGCTTTCTTT
V: TRBV13; size: few; D: .; J: TRBJ2-1; CDR3: CASSLGGNRPDFSYNEQFF; DNA: TGTGCCAGCAGCTTAGGGGGGAACAGACCAGATTTCTCCTACAATGAGCAGTTCTTC
V: TRBV5-1; size: .; D: TRBD1; J: TRBJ1-2; CDR3: CASSFGTGGYGYTF; DNA: TGCGCCAGCAGCTTTGGGACAGGGGGATATGGCTACACCTTC
V: TRBV5-1; size: .; D: .; J: TRBJ1-2; CDR3: CASSLGGDSWNYGYTF; DNA: TGCGCCAGCAGCTTGGGAGGGGACTCCTGGAACTATGGCTACACCTTC
V: TRBV10-3; size: .; D: TRBD1; J: TRBJ1-2; CDR3: CAISEGQGGFVYTF; DNA: TGTGCCATCAGTGAAGGACAGGGGGGATTCGTCTACACCTTC
V: TRBV20-1; size: few; D: .; J: TRBJ2-7; CDR3: CSADRDTFWGYEQYF; DNA: TGCAGTGCTGACCGGGACACGTTTTGGGGCTACGAGCAGTACTTC
V: TRBV7-3; size: many; D: .; J: TRBJ2-1; CDR3: CASSLTFPGVEQFF; DNA: TGTGCCAGCAGCTTAACGTTCCCCGGGGTCGAGCAGTTCTTC
V: TRBV7-9; size: few; D: .; J: TRBJ1-1; CDR3: CASSLQHTEAFF; DNA: TGTGCCAGCAGCTTACAGCACACTGAAGCTTTCTTT
V: TRBV7-2; size: few; D: .; J: TRBJ2-5; CDR3: CASSKTRGQETQYF; DNA: TGTGCCAGCAGCAAAACTAGGGGACAAGAGACCCAGTACTTC
V: TRBV20-1; size: many; D: TRBD2; J: TRBJ2-7; CDR3: CSAGGLAGDEQYF; DNA: TGCAGTGCGGGAGGGCTAGCGGGAGACGAGCAGTACTTC
V: TRBV29-1; size: .; D: .; J: TRBJ2-3; CDR3: CSVQVSTDTQYF; DNA: TGCAGCGTTCAGGTCAGCACAGATACGCAGTATTTT
V: TRBV5-1; size: few; D: TRBD2; J: TRBJ2-3; CDR3: CASRSPSGSADTQYF; DNA: TGCGCCAGCAGATCTCCTAGCGGGAGCGCAGATACGCAGTATTTT
V: TRBV29-1; size: few; D: TRBD2; J: TRBJ2-3; CDR3: CSVDVSGSSTDTQYF; DNA: TGCAGCGTTGACGTAAGCGGGAGTAGCACAGATACGCAGTATTTT